Shown below are 30 T cell receptor beta chains from a single sample sequenced in a study of human T cells and chemical hapten exposure. TCRdb re-called the RACE reads with MiXCR, one entry per CDR3 protein. The sample lists roughly 380,000 distinct CDR3 sequences; over 6% were seen once. Documented time point: patch test 2, 6 weeks after DPC sensitization. The treatment was: therapeutic diphenylcyclopropenone sensitization with weekly scalp DPC. The sample was whole blood, taken in connection with sensitization to the hapten diphenylcyclopropenone (DPC). The source is a woman between 18 and 29 years old with alopecia areata. Some clones in this sample may be carry-over from other donors' samples.

This chain joins TRBV12-3 or TRBV12-4 and TRBJ1-2, with D perhaps matching TRBD1 (5 bases). Trimming stripped 10 bases from V and 6 bases from J, with 12 bases between. This CDR3 is built from 11 residues. CDR3: CAIQGAHGYTF. The CDR3 nucleotides read TGTGCCATACAAGGGGCACATGGCTACACCTTC.

This clonotype was counted a few times. The CDR3 region has the DNA TGTGCCAGCAGATTACATAGCCAAGAGACCCAGTACTTC. Translated, it gives CASRLHSQETQYF. The V gene is TRBV12-3 or TRBV12-4, the J gene TRBJ2-5; D is undetermined. The ends were cut back, 6 bases at V and 1 base at J, with 9 bases in the middle. This CDR3 spans 13 amino acids.

This clonotype has only a few counts. V usage is TRBV5-6 and J usage is TRBJ1-6, with TRBD1 matching over 7 bases. The CDR3 runs to 17 residues. The trim removed 3 bases at V and 2 bases at J, leaving 8 bases unmatched. Germline CDR1 reads SGHDT; CDR2 reads YYEEEE. This CDR3 is CASSYYRGGTYNSPLHF. CDR3 DNA sequence: TGTGCCAGCAGCTATTACAGGGGAGGCACCTATAATTCACCCCTCCACTTT.

This clonotype was detected many times. This chain uses TRBV5-4 with TRBJ1-6; TRBD1 aligns across 8 bases. Germline assignment: CDR1 SGHNT and CDR2 YYREEE (reference sequence). The length of the CDR3 is 14 residues. After removal of 4 bases from V and 5 bases from J, the junction contained 2 bases not matched to a gene. For the CDR3, the DNA is TGTGCCAGCAGCCTGGACAGGGATAATTCACCCCTCCACTTT. This codes for CASSLDRDNSPLHF.

This clonotype showed up many times. This chain joins TRBV27 and TRBJ1-5; D is undetermined. The CDR3 covers 15 residues. Trimming left V 3 bases short and J 2 bases short, with 11 bases between. The germline V gene encodes CDR1 MNHEY and CDR2 SMNVEV (reference sequence). DNA for the CDR3: TGTGCCAGCAGTTTGGATAGTCAGGGCAATCAGCCCCAGCATTTT. Translating gives CASSLDSQGNQPQHF.

This chain joins TRBV4-3 and TRBJ2-3; the D is unclear. V dropped 1 base and J dropped 1 base, with 6 bases sitting between them. The CDR3 is made up of 14 amino acids. Germline CDR1 is LGHNA and CDR2 is YSLEER. The CDR3 region is CASSQAHGTDTQYF. The DNA of the CDR3 is TGCGCCAGCAGCCAAGCCCACGGCACAGATACGCAGTATTTT.

This clonotype was seen more than once but under ten times. This chain uses TRBV6-5 with TRBJ2-1; no firm D call. Trimming shortened V by 5 bases and J by 6 bases, and 14 bases separated the two germline ends. Germline V CDR1 and CDR2: MNHEY, SVGAGI. This CDR3 contains 14 residues. As DNA, the CDR3 is TGTGCCAGCAGTCCGGGCTCGATTGTCAATGAGCAGTTCTTC. Amino acid sequence: CASSPGSIVNEQFF.

This clonotype was seen ten or more times. This chain uses TRBV12-3 or TRBV12-4 with TRBJ1-2, with TRBD1 matching over 7 bases. The CDR3 runs to 15 residues. V trimming: 6 bases; J trimming: 5 bases; junction bases outside the gene matches: 12. The CDR3: CASRPRQGALYGYTF. The CDR3 nucleotides are TGTGCCAGCAGGCCGAGACAGGGAGCGTTATATGGCTACACCTTC.

At least ten counts were recorded for this clonotype. The chain is built from TRBV20-1 and TRBJ2-2; 9 bases match TRBD2. Unmatched junction bases numbered 7, after V lost 0 bases and J lost 5 bases. Germline V gene lookup returns CDR1 DFQATT and CDR2 SNEGSKA (reference sequence). This CDR3 region has 16 residues. The CDR3 nucleotides are TGCAGTGCTAGAGATGGAATTAGCGGGGGAACCGGGGAGCTGTTTTTT. Protein sequence: CSARDGISGGTGELFF.

The table lists this clonotype with a few counts. CDR3 DNA: TGCGCCAGCAGCCAAGGACTAGCGGGGGTCTCAGATACGCAGTATTTT. Protein: CASSQGLAGVSDTQYF. The chain recombines TRBV4-3 with TRBJ2-3; 12 bases fit TRBD2. The CDR3 runs 16 residues. V shed 1 base, J shed 4 bases, and the junction held 3 bases outside the gene matches. Germline values: CDR1 LGHNA, CDR2 YSLEER.

This clonotype was picked up many times. The V gene is TRBV20-1, the J gene TRBJ1-4; 8 nucleotides align to TRBD1. Trimming cost V 5 bases and J 5 bases; bases outside gene matches: 4. Germline CDR1 DFQATT, CDR2 SNEGSKA (reference sequence). There are 13 residues in the CDR3. The CDR3 coding sequence is TGCAGTGCTGAGCGGGACAGGAATGAAAAACTGTTTTTT. Its translation: CSAERDRNEKLFF.

This clonotype was recorded many times. The chain uses TRBV10-3 and TRBJ2-3, with D unclear. This CDR3 spans 11 amino acids. With 6 bases removed from V and 7 bases from J, the gap between germline ends came to 8 bases. Germline loops: CDR1 ENHRY, CDR2 SYGVKD. The chain's CDR3 is CAIRRANTQYF. For the CDR3, the DNA is TGTGCCATCAGACGAGCGAATACGCAGTATTTT.

This clonotype showed up many times. This chain joins TRBV2 and TRBJ1-1; 8 bases map to TRBD1. Trimming at V came to 6 bases and at J to 10 bases, leaving 16 bases not matched to a gene. The CDR3 spans 15 residues. Germline-derived CDR1 and CDR2 are SNHLY and FYNNEI. The CDR3 sequence is CASRTPDRARSGAFF. In DNA form, the CDR3 reads TGTGCCAGCAGAACTCCGGACAGGGCTCGATCCGGAGCTTTCTTT. The full variable domain, rest sourced from reference TRBV2 and TRBJ1-1, is EPEVTQTPSHQVTQMGQEVILRCVPISNHLYFYWYRQILGQKVEFLVSFYNNEISEKSEIFDDQFSVERPDGSNFTLKIRSTKLEDSAMYFCASRTPDRARSGAFFGQGTRLTVV.

This clonotype came up many times. The V call is TRBV3-1, the J call TRBJ1-5; no clear D. The CDR3 has 13 amino acids. With 3 bases removed from V and 7 bases from J, the gap between germline ends came to 10 bases. From germline, CDR1 is LGHDT and CDR2 YNNKEL (reference sequence). CDR3 sequence reads: CASSHPGDQPQHF. The DNA of the CDR3 is TGTGCCAGCAGCCATCCAGGCGACCAGCCCCAGCATTTT. Filled out from reference TRBV3-1 and TRBJ1-5, the complete variable domain reads DTAVSQTPKYLVTQMGNDKSIKCEQNLGHDTMYWYKQDSKKFLKIMFSYNNKELIINETVPNRFSPKSPDKAHLNLHINSLELGDSAVYFCASSHPGDQPQHFGDGTRLSIL.

This clonotype was picked up many times. The chain uses TRBV29-1 and TRBJ2-2, with a possible D match to TRBD1 (5 bases). Germline loops: CDR1 SQVTM, CDR2 ANQGSEA. The CDR3 loop spans 13 amino acids. V was trimmed by 4 bases and J by 4 bases, leaving 10 bases between them. CDR3 in amino acids: CSVGQLGTGELFF. CDR3 DNA sequence: TGCAGCGTTGGACAGTTGGGCACCGGGGAGCTGTTTTTT.

Worth noting for this clonotype: One junction end disagrees with the germline gene, perhaps due to a read error. This chain connects TRBV7-7 to TRBJ2-6; a weak D match, TRBD1 (7 bases). The germline CDR1 and CDR2 sequences are SSHAT and FNYEAQ (reference sequence). This CDR3 spans 16 amino acids. The CDR3 coding sequence is TGTGCTAGCAGCCCAGGGGGAGGCTCTGGGGCCAACGTCCTGACTTTC. Amino acid sequence: CASSPGGGSGANVLTF.

The chain uses TRBV28 and TRBJ2-1, with D tentatively TRBD1 (5 bases). This CDR3 is 22 amino acids long. The ends were cut back, 6 bases at V and 10 bases at J, with 43 bases in the middle. CDR1 and CDR2 from the germline V gene are MDHEN and SYDVKM. CDR3 nucleotide sequence: TGTGCCAGCAGCGTAAGGTCTAAGACCCCTACCCCCGTTAAGTCAGGCTACAGGGAGCAGTTCTTC. Protein: CASSVRSKTPTPVKSGYREQFF.

Ten or more counts support this clonotype. The chain employs TRBV24-1 and TRBJ2-1; TRBD2 might be the D (5 bases). The V gene's germline CDR1 is KGHDR and CDR2 SFDVKD. The CDR3 spans 13 residues. V was clipped by 4 bases and J by 12 bases, with 15 bases between them. The CDR3 loop is CATSDFEPRGQFF. Written as DNA, the CDR3 is TGTGCCACCAGTGACTTCGAGCCCCGGGGGCAGTTCTTC.

This clonotype was detected a few times. The chain combines TRBV10-3 with TRBJ2-3, with D uncertain. Germline V gives CDR1 ENHRY, CDR2 SYGVKD. The CDR3 has 14 residues. The V and J ends lost 7 bases and 1 base respectively, with 12 bases between them. CDR3 DNA: TGTGCCATCAATGGCGCTGGGGGCACAGATACGCAGTATTTT. It yields the protein CAINGAGGTDTQYF.

This clonotype was counted at least ten times. The chain's CDR3 is CASSKQRLPTDTQYF. CDR3 bases: TGTGCCAGCAGTAAACAGCGGTTACCCACAGATACGCAGTATTTT. This chain joins TRBV6-2 or TRBV6-3 and TRBJ2-3; perhaps TRBD2 as D (5 bases). CDR3 length: 15 residues. The germline CDR1 and CDR2 sequences are MNHEY and SVGEGT. Trimming took off 5 bases at V and 2 bases at J, with 14 bases between the two ends.

This clonotype was found a few times. J is TRBJ1-1 and V is TRBV6-1; no definite D call. Trimming took 11 bases from V and 11 from J, leaving 9 bases between them. The CDR3 has 8 amino acids. From germline, CDR1 is MNHNS and CDR2 SASEGT. Here the CDR3 reads CAGGRAFF. CDR3 coding DNA: TGTGCCGGTGGTAGGGCTTTCTTT.

This clonotype was seen at least ten times. The V call is TRBV7-6, the J call TRBJ1-1, with TRBD1 matching 9 bases. The CDR3 runs 17 residues. V shed 2 bases and J 1 base; nucleotides not matched to a gene: 8. Germline CDR1 is SGHVS and CDR2 is FNYEAQ. CDR3 in DNA: TGTGCCAGCAGCTTAAACCCCGGGACAGGGCCGAACACTGAAGCTTTCTTT. Residues: CASSLNPGTGPNTEAFF.

V gene TRBV12-3 or TRBV12-4 combines with J gene TRBJ1-2; 7 bases are shared with TRBD1. J gave up 3 bases and V 7 bases, and 11 bases lay outside the gene matches. The CDR3 has 15 residues. The CDR3, as DNA: TGTGCCAGCACATTACGGTCCACAGGGGACTATGGCTACACCTTC. It codes for CASTLRSTGDYGYTF.

Comments on this clonotype: A much larger clone differs from this one at a single base, so this may be a read error. The genes are TRBV25-1 and TRBJ2-7; D call uncertain. There are 12 residues in the CDR3. CDR1 MGHDK and CDR2 SYGVNS come from the germline V gene. The CDR3 here is CASSGGTGEQNF. For the CDR3, the DNA is TGTGCCAGCAGTGGGGGTACGGGTGAGCAGAACTTC.

The gene calls are TRBV4-2 and TRBJ2-7; D gene uncertain. The CDR3 has 14 amino acids. Germline V lookup: CDR1 LGHNA, CDR2 YNFKEQ. Trimming removed 1 base from V and 3 bases from J, with 10 bases in between. The CDR3 DNA sequence: TGTGCCAGCAGCCAAGTGGGTAGAGTCTACGAGCAGTACTTC. Translated: CASSQVGRVYEQYF.

This clonotype showed up just a few times. The V call is TRBV20-1, the J call TRBJ1-4, with 9 bases lining up with TRBD1. Germline V gene sequence: CDR1 DFQATT, CDR2 SNEGSKA (reference sequence). This CDR3 comprises 14 residues. With V trimmed by 5 bases and J by 7 bases, 8 bases remained unmatched. CDR3 DNA: TGCAGTGCTCCAGGACAGGGGAGGCGTGAAAAACTGTTTTTT. Protein product: CSAPGQGRREKLFF.

The sample holds many counts of this clonotype. The V gene is TRBV12-3 or TRBV12-4, the J gene TRBJ2-7; D tentatively fits TRBD1 or TRBD2 (5 bases each). V was cut by 4 bases and J by 4 bases, with 14 bases left in between. The CDR3 loop spans 14 amino acids. The CDR3 coding sequence is TGTGCCAGCAGTTCCACCGGGACCGAGTACGAGCAGTACTTC. Protein sequence: CASSSTGTEYEQYF.

This clonotype was seen a handful of times. The rearrangement uses TRBV11-3 and TRBJ2-3; possibly TRBD2 for D (5 bases). Germline lookup yields CDR1 SGHNT and CDR2 YENEEA. V lost 0 bases, J lost 9 bases, and 10 bases lay in between. CDR3 size: 13 residues. Written as DNA, the CDR3 is TGTGCCAGCAGCTTAGAGGGCGGGCGGACGCAGTATTTT. It translates to CASSLEGGRTQYF. Looking up the rest from reference TRBV11-3 and TRBJ2-3 gives the full variable domain: EAGVVQSPRYKIIEKKQPVAFWCNPISGHNTLYWYLQNLGQGPELLIRYENEEAVDDSQLPKDRFSAERLKGVDSTLKIQPAELGDSAVYLCASSLEGGRTQYFGPGTRLTVL.

This clonotype was counted only a few times. V is TRBV11-2 and J is TRBJ1-2, with a tentative D call TRBD1 (6 bases). The CDR3 totals 13 residues. V gave up 3 bases and J gave up 8 bases, with 13 bases separating them. Germline lookup yields CDR1 SGHAT and CDR2 FQNNGV. The CDR3 protein is CASSFQGLGGYTF. The DNA of the CDR3 is TGTGCCAGCAGCTTTCAGGGGCTGGGGGGCTACACCTTC.

As to this clonotype: Likely a read error: the CDR3 ends without its conserved phenylalanine or tryptophan. It is unclear where the CDR3 begins or ends on the DNA, so no DNA is shown, and the CDR3 is as TCRdb lists it. V is TRBV6-2 or TRBV6-3 and J is TRBJ2-4; the tabulated D call, TRBD2, remains unverified against the DNA. The CDR3 is 11 amino acids in total, end residues counted. Per germline, CDR1 MNHEY and CDR2 SVGEGT. The CDR3 loop is CASSQGPGLSI.